The 22 T cell receptor beta chains below were found in one sample sequenced in a study of shared clonotypes between healthy human individuals. TCRdb's copy holds only in-frame clones and misses some; the assay was immunoSEQ multiplex PCR. The table shows approximately 530,000 clones, with 90% to 97% occurring only once. Sequenced: naive CD4+ T cells sorted from blood. Subset in this sample: CD45RA+ positively selected. The receptor source for this set is a woman aged 25 to 39 in good health.

This rearrangement joins TRBV5-1 to TRBJ2-5, with TRBD2 identical over 14 bases. Germline CDR1 reads SGHRS; CDR2 reads YFSETQ. V dropped 0 bases and J dropped 5; count of bases not matched to a gene: 3. The CDR3 loop spans 16 amino acids. This CDR3 is CASSLAGLAGAETQYF. CDR3 nucleotide sequence: TGCGCCAGCAGCTTGGCGGGACTAGCGGGAGCTGAGACCCAGTACTTC.

This rearrangement joins TRBV19 to TRBJ1-2, with a weak D call TRBD1 (5 bases). The germline V and J ends were trimmed by 4 bases and 3 bases, with 18 bases remaining between them. The CDR3 sequence is 16 residues long. Looked up from germline, CDR1 is LNHDA and CDR2 is SQIVND (reference sequence). The CDR3 loop reads CASSKGLSPRDYGYTF. The CDR3 DNA reads TGTGCCAGTAGTAAGGGACTTTCCCCGAGGGACTATGGCTACACCTTC.

V and J are TRBV15 and TRBJ2-7; D may be TRBD1 (6 bases). V gave up 1 base and J gave up 2 bases, with 12 bases separating them. The CDR3 has 15 residues. Germline V gene sequence: CDR1 LNHNV, CDR2 YYDKDF (reference sequence). The CDR3 spells CATSRGLDSTYEQYF. The DNA for the CDR3 is TGTGCCACCAGCAGAGGTTTGGACAGTACCTACGAGCAGTACTTC. Full variable domain (missing parts from reference TRBV15 and TRBJ2-7): DAMVIQNPRYQVTQFGKPVTLSCSQTLNHNVMYWYQQKSSQAPKLLFHYYDKDFNNEADTPDNFQSRRPNTSFCFLDIRSPGLGDTAMYLCATSRGLDSTYEQYFGPGTRLTVT.

The chain links TRBV19 to TRBJ1-5; no firm D call. Germline V gene lookup returns CDR1 LNHDA and CDR2 SQIVND (reference sequence). The CDR3 contains 14 residues. The germline V and J ends were trimmed by 5 bases and 0 bases, with 8 bases remaining between them. Here the CDR3 reads CASSSETSNQPQHF. The CDR3 DNA reads TGTGCCAGTAGTTCGGAAACTAGCAATCAGCCCCAGCATTTT.

The count of this clone is one. This sequence joins TRBV2 and TRBJ2-5; unclear D gene. This CDR3 spans 11 amino acids. Trimming removed 6 bases at V and 5 bases at J, with 7 bases between. CDR1 SNHLY and CDR2 FYNNEI come from the germline V gene. This CDR3 is CASSLKETQYF. The CDR3 DNA follows: TGTGCCAGCAGCCTAAAGGAGACCCAGTACTTC.

This clone was detected only a few times. The J gene is TRBJ2-5, the V gene TRBV4-1, with a weak D call TRBD2 (5 bases). The V end was cut by 5 bases, the J end by 5 bases, with 15 bases between. From germline, CDR1 is MGHRA and CDR2 YSYEKL. This CDR3 has 14 residues. This CDR3 reads CASSFDRGWETQYF. The DNA for the CDR3 is TGCGCCAGCAGCTTCGATCGGGGTTGGGAGACCCAGTACTTC.

This chain uses TRBV6-5 with TRBJ2-5; 9 positions match TRBD2. CDR3 length: 14 residues. Germline CDR1 MNHEY, CDR2 SVGAGI. V lost 2 bases, J lost 11 bases, and 9 bases stayed unmatched. The CDR3 here is CASSYGGRAGEQYF. In DNA form, the CDR3 reads TGTGCCAGCAGTTACGGCGGGAGGGCCGGAGAGCAGTACTTC.

This chain joins TRBV7-9 and TRBJ2-1, with 8 bases matching TRBD2. Trimming took 0 bases from V and 9 from J; bases not matched to a gene: 10. The CDR3 runs to 16 residues. CDR1 and CDR2 (germline): SEHNR, FQNEAQ (reference sequence). CDR3 region: CASSLARDSGMGEQFF. CDR3 bases: TGTGCCAGCAGCTTAGCACGGGATAGCGGGATGGGTGAGCAGTTCTTC.

This clone was picked up one time. The chain couples TRBV7-2 to TRBJ2-1, with TRBD2 matching over 7 bases. Trimming removed 5 bases from V and 6 bases from J; junction bases left unmatched: 10. The length of the CDR3 is 15 residues. Germline V lookup: CDR1 SGHTA, CDR2 FQGNSA. This CDR3 reads CASSRNLAGGNEQFF. The CDR3 DNA follows: TGTGCCAGCAGCCGAAACTTAGCGGGTGGCAATGAGCAGTTCTTC.

J is TRBJ2-3 and V is TRBV25-1, with 12 bases lining up with TRBD2. Germline values: CDR1 MGHDK, CDR2 SYGVNS. V shed 2 bases and J 2 bases; nucleotides not matched to a gene: 8. CDR3 size: 18 residues. CDR3 DNA: TGTGCCAGCAGTGAACAAAGGGGACTAGCGGGCTCCACAGATACGCAGTATTTT. Its translation: CASSEQRGLAGSTDTQYF.

This clone showed up just once. V usage is TRBV5-8 and J usage is TRBJ1-3; D unresolved. Trimming stripped 0 bases from V and 4 bases from J, with 8 bases between. This CDR3 contains 14 residues. Germline V gives CDR1 SGHTS, CDR2 YDEGEE. The CDR3 reads CASSLGPAGNTIYF. CDR3 sequence (DNA): TGTGCCAGCAGCTTGGGCCCGGCGGGAAACACCATATATTTT.

The rearrangement links TRBV27 to TRBJ2-7; perhaps TRBD2 as D (6 bases). CDR3 size: 13 residues. V was pared by 4 bases and J by 5 bases, with 12 bases between. Looked up from germline, CDR1 is MNHEY and CDR2 is SMNVEV (reference sequence). The CDR3 is CASSSRTKHEQYF. The CDR3 DNA reads as TGTGCCAGCAGTTCCCGGACTAAACACGAGCAGTACTTC.

This chain links TRBV6-6 with TRBJ1-5; 7 bases line up with TRBD1. CDR3 length: 16 residues. V gave up 6 bases and J gave up 2 bases; unmatched junction bases: 10. CDR1 is MNHNY and CDR2 is SVGAGI in the germline V gene (reference sequence). CDR3 nucleotide sequence: TGTGCCAGCAGAGACGCGGACAGGCTTGGCAATCAGCCCCAGCATTTT. It yields the protein CASRDADRLGNQPQHF.

The V and J genes are TRBV7-8 and TRBJ1-3, with D unclear. The germline gives CDR1 SGHVS, CDR2 FQNEAQ. V was shortened by 5 bases and J by 0 bases, with 14 bases between the two germline ends. This CDR3 contains 16 residues. CDR3 nucleotides: TGTGCCAGCAGCCTTACGTCGGGGTACTCTGGAAACACCATATATTTT. Its protein product is CASSLTSGYSGNTIYF. The full variable domain, its missing parts supplied by reference TRBV7-8 and TRBJ1-3, is GAGVSQSPRYKVAKRGQDVALRCDPISGHVSLFWYQQALGQGPEFLTYFQNEAQLDKSGLPSDRFFAERPEGSVSTLKIQRTQQEDSAVYLCASSLTSGYSGNTIYFGEGSWLTVV.

This clone occurred once. The V gene is TRBV28, the J gene TRBJ2-1, with 7 nucleotides matching TRBD2. Germline V gene lookup returns CDR1 MDHEN and CDR2 SYDVKM. CDR3 size: 15 residues. V was pared by 6 bases and J by 2 bases, with 7 bases of the junction left unmatched. CDR3 sequence: CASSRSGAPYNEQFF. The CDR3, as DNA: TGTGCCAGCAGCCGAAGCGGGGCCCCCTACAATGAGCAGTTCTTC.

The genes are TRBV19 and TRBJ2-5; 7 nucleotides agree with TRBD1. The germline V gene has CDR1 LNHDA and CDR2 SQIVND (reference sequence). V was clipped by 4 bases and J by 5 bases; unmatched bases: 7. This CDR3 region has 14 residues. The CDR3 DNA sequence: TGTGCCAGTAGTACAGGGACAGCATACGAGACCCAGTACTTC. Amino acids: CASSTGTAYETQYF.

The V and J genes are TRBV11-2 and TRBJ2-5; D unclear. Looked up from germline, CDR1 is SGHAT and CDR2 is FQNNGV. V was trimmed by 3 bases and J by 4 bases, leaving 9 bases between them. The CDR3 has 13 residues. The CDR3 DNA follows: TGTGCCAGCAGCTTGGGCCATAGAGAGACCCAGTACTTC. Amino acid sequence: CASSLGHRETQYF.

The gene calls are TRBV7-7 and TRBJ2-3; D is ambiguous. The germline V and J ends were trimmed by 1 base and 1 base, with 9 bases remaining between them. Per the germline V gene, CDR1 is SSHAT and CDR2 is FNYEAQ (reference sequence). The CDR3 covers 15 residues. CDR3 sequence (DNA): TGTGCCAGCAGCTTAGGGATTCAGGGCACAGATACGCAGTATTTT. Encoded protein: CASSLGIQGTDTQYF.

This chain uses TRBV28 with TRBJ2-3, with TRBD2 identical over 8 bases. V lost 8 bases and J lost 1; bases outside the gene matches: 2. CDR1 and CDR2 from the germline V gene are MDHEN and SYDVKM. This CDR3 comprises 13 residues. The CDR3 loop reads CASRRGGTDTQYF. In nucleotides, the CDR3 is TGTGCCAGCCGGCGGGGGGGCACAGATACGCAGTATTTT.

J is TRBJ1-2 and V is TRBV7-9; D not certain. The CDR3 totals 17 residues. CDR1 and CDR2 (germline): SEHNR, FQNEAQ (reference sequence). Trimming pared 1 base from V and 1 base from J, leaving 16 bases between. CDR3 sequence reads: CASSLGGSVPYNYGYTF. DNA of the CDR3: TGTGCCAGCAGCTTAGGCGGCAGCGTCCCATATAACTATGGCTACACCTTC.

The chain is built from TRBV19 and TRBJ2-7; D is unclear. The CDR3 totals 13 residues. Looked up from germline, CDR1 is LNHDA and CDR2 is SQIVND (reference sequence). Trimming shortened V by 1 base and J by 3 bases, and 7 bases separated the two germline ends. The CDR3 is CASSIGPRYEQYF. For the CDR3, the DNA is TGTGCCAGTAGTATAGGTCCTCGCTACGAGCAGTACTTC.

The chain links TRBV5-1 to TRBJ2-4, with TRBD1 matching over 9 bases. CDR1 and CDR2 from the germline V gene are SGHRS and YFSETQ. CDR3 length equals 15 residues. V shed 5 bases and J 2 bases; nucleotides not matched to a gene: 5. The CDR3 bases are TGCGCCAGCAGGGAGGGACAGGGATCCAAAAACATTCAGTACTTC. It encodes CASREGQGSKNIQYF.